The clone carrying this T cell receptor (beta chain) was recorded only once. Antigen unknown. This PCR relied on a set of 60 Vbeta primers and 13 Jbeta primers. As handled by the study authors: Per a later analysis, the number of unique TCR beta chains was 75 million to 90 million, of which around 9.9 million were shared. Assay: immunoSEQ multiplex PCR; the TCRdb copy retains only in-frame clones and omits some. V, J and clone size are taken as reported in that table, and D and trimming were inferred from the DNA itself. The table lists about 200,000 clones, roughly 79% of them singletons. The data stem from a study of cytomegalovirus exposure and HLA in healthy donors. Study details: Around 180 million T cells yielded roughly 120 million unique TCR beta sequences, as an earlier analysis found.

Study conclusions and caveats: Most likely, a cluster of highly shared sequence variants arose as a sequencing artifact.

Sequencing input: PBMCs. This TCR derives from a man aged 25-45 years in good health and CMV-seronegative.

CDR3 coding DNA: TGTGCCTGGGGTAGGACAGGGGTGGCCTACGAGCAGTACTTC. This encodes CAWGRTGVAYEQYF. The chain combines TRBV30 with TRBJ2-7, with TRBD1 matching over 9 bases. The ends lost 5 bases at V and 2 bases at J; junction bases unmatched: 7. CDR3 size: 14 residues. Germline values: CDR1 GTSNPN, CDR2 SVGIG (reference sequence).